This section outlines one TCR beta chain sequence together with its context. The germline V gene has CDR1 MNHEY and CDR2 SVGAGI. V gave up 5 bases and J gave up 11 bases; unmatched junction bases: 11. This CDR3 comprises 14 residues. For the second PCR, which ran for about 6 to 11 cycles, a sample-barcoded 5' primer and a J-beta primer mix were used. MiXCR was run by TCRdb on the 5' RACE reads, yielding one entry per CDR3 protein. The sample records some 900,000 distinct CDR3 sequences, roughly 48% being singletons. Drawn from each donor were roughly 9.4 milliliters of peripheral blood. The data are from a study of blood T cells in healthy people across ages.

The material sequenced was blood. This chain links TRBV6-5 with TRBJ2-5, with 10 bases matching TRBD1. The source of this sequence is a man aged 25 to 40 in good health. The CDR3 loop reads CASSTGQGGREQYF. The DNA for the CDR3 is TGTGCCAGCAGTACCGGACAGGGGGGAAGAGAGCAGTACTTC.